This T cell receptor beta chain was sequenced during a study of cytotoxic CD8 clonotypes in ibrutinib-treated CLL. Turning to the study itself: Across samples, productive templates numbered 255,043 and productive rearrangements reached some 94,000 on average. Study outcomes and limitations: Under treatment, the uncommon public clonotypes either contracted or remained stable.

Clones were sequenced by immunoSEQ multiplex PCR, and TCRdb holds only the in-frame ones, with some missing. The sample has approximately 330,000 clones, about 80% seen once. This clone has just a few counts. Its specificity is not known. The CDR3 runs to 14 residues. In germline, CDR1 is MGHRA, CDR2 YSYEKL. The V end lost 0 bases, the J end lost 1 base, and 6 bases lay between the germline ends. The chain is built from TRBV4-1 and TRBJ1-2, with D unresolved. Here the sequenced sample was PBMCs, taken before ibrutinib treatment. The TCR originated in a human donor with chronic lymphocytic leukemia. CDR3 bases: TGCGCCAGCAGCCAAGATGCGTTTAACTATGGCTACACCTTC. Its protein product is CASSQDAFNYGYTF.